This TCR beta chain is from a study of monozygotic twins with cystic fibrosis. Germline V gives CDR1 MNHNS, CDR2 SASEGT. Trimming at V came to 5 bases and at J to 6 bases, leaving 12 bases not matched to a gene. CDR3 length: 15 residues. With regard to this clone: Its antigen is not identified.

Study-level points and caveats: Unrelated CF individuals shared fewer identical clonotypes than monozygotic CF twins.

Sequencing was performed with immunoSEQ multiplex PCR; in TCRdb, only in-frame clones are kept and a portion is missing. This sample has roughly 28,000 clones; about 82% occur once, and the top ten carry 0.88%. The specimen was blood. The chain recombines TRBV6-1 with TRBJ1-2; 7 bases map to TRBD1. This receptor was obtained from a girl aged 2 to 10 with cystic fibrosis. DNA for the CDR3: TGTGCCAGCAGTTTTGCTGGGACAGAAATGGATGGCTACACCTTC. Its translation is CASSFAGTEMDGYTF.